These 14 T cell receptor beta chains were sequenced from one sample in a study of T cell changes during pregnancy in multiple sclerosis. Produced via immunoSEQ multiplex PCR; TCRdb's table is partial and in-frame only. The data contain approximately 30,000 clones, around 86% of them singletons. The specimen was CD4+ T cells from peripheral blood mononuclear cells, collected in the first trimester of pregnancy. All receptors come from a female donor in good health, enrolled as a control in a pregnancy study.

The chain links TRBV11-2 to TRBJ1-2; 7 nucleotides match TRBD1. The CDR3 covers 14 residues. With V trimmed by 1 base and J by 10 bases, 9 bases remained unmatched. CDR1 is SGHAT and CDR2 is FQNNGV in the germline V gene. The CDR3 nucleotides are TGTGCCAGCAGCTTAGGGCAGGGGGGCGATGACTACACCTTC. Its translation is CASSLGQGGDDYTF.

This chain uses TRBV7-2 with TRBJ1-3, with D perhaps matching TRBD1 (5 bases). Germline V CDR1 and CDR2: SGHTA, FQGNSA. The CDR3 totals 14 residues. Trimming removed 4 bases at V and 4 bases at J, with 11 bases between. CDR3 sequence: CASSSGGVGNTIYF. In nucleotides, the CDR3 is TGTGCCAGCAGCTCCGGGGGGGTCGGAAACACCATATATTTT.

The CDR3 nucleotides are TGTGCCAGCAGTCGAATAGCGGGGTACAATGAGCAGTTCTTC. Encoded protein: CASSRIAGYNEQFF. This sequence joins TRBV7-9 and TRBJ2-1; 8 bases line up with TRBD2. This CDR3 has 14 amino acids. CDR1 is SEHNR, CDR2 FQNEAQ, per germline (reference sequence). The ends lost 6 bases at V and 4 bases at J; junction bases unmatched: 5.

The V and J genes are TRBV19 and TRBJ2-1; 11 bases align to TRBD2. The CDR3 contains 16 residues. V shed 1 base, J shed 6 bases, and the junction held 5 bases outside the gene matches. Germline V gene lookup returns CDR1 LNHDA and CDR2 SQIVND (reference sequence). CDR3 in DNA: TGTGCCAGTAGTATAGGCCCCGGGACTAGCGGCAATGAGCAGTTCTTC. As protein: CASSIGPGTSGNEQFF.

This clone was seen once. The J gene is TRBJ2-1, the V gene TRBV2; 11 bases are a match to TRBD1. J lost 9 bases, V lost 8 bases, and 6 bases had no gene match. Looked up from germline, CDR1 is SNHLY and CDR2 is FYNNEI. The CDR3 covers 13 residues. CDR3 DNA: TGTGCCAGCGGGGGAGGGACAGGGGGTGAGCAGTTCTTC. Protein product: CASGGGTGGEQFF.

Regarding this clone: This specimen includes other DNA sequences encoding the same CDR3. The rearrangement uses TRBV4-2 and TRBJ1-1; no definite D call. V was cut by 1 base and J by 1 base, with 10 bases left in between. Germline values: CDR1 LGHNA, CDR2 YNFKEQ. CDR3 length: 15 amino acids. The CDR3 loop reads CASSQVDIWNTEAFF. The CDR3 DNA sequence: TGTGCCAGCAGCCAAGTTGACATCTGGAACACTGAAGCTTTCTTT.

The chain carries TRBV27 and TRBJ2-2, with TRBD2 identical over 10 bases. V was pared by 6 bases and J by 6 bases, with 7 bases of the junction left unmatched. The CDR3 sequence is 15 residues long. The germline V gene has CDR1 MNHEY and CDR2 SMNVEV (reference sequence). Here the CDR3 reads CASSEAGGLAGELFF. The CDR3 DNA reads as TGTGCCAGCAGCGAAGCGGGAGGGCTCGCCGGGGAGCTGTTTTTT.

This chain connects TRBV5-1 to TRBJ1-1; D is undetermined. V gave up 0 bases and J gave up 0 bases, with 12 bases separating them. This CDR3 region has 16 residues. The germline V gene has CDR1 SGHRS and CDR2 YFSETQ. The CDR3 loop is CASSLVSRDMNTEAFF. The CDR3 nucleotides read TGCGCCAGCAGCTTGGTCAGTCGCGACATGAACACTGAAGCTTTCTTT.

This chain uses TRBV30 with TRBJ2-5, with TRBD2 matching 16 bases. Germline loops: CDR1 GTSNPN, CDR2 SVGIG (reference sequence). The CDR3 has 16 amino acids. J lost 4 bases, V lost 4 bases, and 6 bases had no gene match. CDR3 in DNA: TGTGCCTGGAACTTAGGGACTAGCGGGGGGGTAGAGACCCAGTACTTC. It codes for CAWNLGTSGGVETQYF.

J is TRBJ2-3 and V is TRBV18, with D possibly being TRBD2 (6 bases). Deletions cut 3 bases from V and 1 base from J, with 17 bases between. The CDR3 contains 17 residues. CDR1 and CDR2 from the germline V gene are KGHSH and LQKENI. The CDR3 coding sequence is TGTGCCAGCTCACCGATTGGGCCCGGGAGTGGCACAGATACGCAGTATTTT. This translates into CASSPIGPGSGTDTQYF. Variable domain in full (rest from reference TRBV18 and TRBJ2-3): NAGVMQNPRHLVRRRGQEARLRCSPMKGHSHVYWYRQLPEEGLKFMVYLQKENIIDESGMPKERFSAEFPKEGPSILRIQQVVRGDSAAYFCASSPIGPGSGTDTQYFGPGTRLTVL.

This rearrangement joins TRBV4-3 to TRBJ1-4; 7 nucleotides agree with TRBD1. Per germline, CDR1 LGHNA and CDR2 YSLEER. This CDR3 comprises 15 residues. With 3 bases clipped from V and 10 bases from J, the junction kept 11 bases outside the gene matches. The CDR3 loop reads CASSQEQGFGVKLFF. CDR3 nucleotides: TGCGCCAGCAGCCAGGAACAGGGGTTTGGGGTAAAACTGTTTTTT.

The rearrangement uses TRBV7-2 and TRBJ2-3; D might be TRBD2 (6 bases). Germline loops: CDR1 SGHTA, CDR2 FQGNSA. The CDR3 is 15 amino acids. The germline V and J ends were trimmed by 3 bases and 0 bases, with 10 bases remaining between them. The CDR3 sequence is CASSLSGLSTDTQYF. The CDR3 DNA reads TGTGCCAGCAGCTTGAGCGGGCTCAGCACAGATACGCAGTATTTT.

The chain joins TRBV19 to TRBJ2-1, with a tentative D call TRBD1 (6 bases). The V gene's germline CDR1 is LNHDA and CDR2 SQIVND (reference sequence). The CDR3 sequence is 14 residues long. Deletions cut 4 bases from V and 6 bases from J, with 13 bases between. CDR3: CASSTNRARNEQFF. CDR3 bases: TGTGCCAGTAGTACCAACAGGGCACGCAATGAGCAGTTCTTC. Full variable domain (rest looked up from reference TRBV19 and TRBJ2-1): DGGITQSPKYLFRKEGQNVTLSCEQNLNHDAMYWYRQDPGQGLRLIYYSQIVNDFQKGDIAEGYSVSREKKESFPLTVTSAQKNPTAFYLCASSTNRARNEQFFGPGTRLTVL.

A single count supports this clone. This chain uses TRBV6-1 with TRBJ1-5; 8 nucleotides agree with TRBD1. V shed 1 base and J 4 bases; nucleotides not matched to a gene: 6. This CDR3 spans 16 amino acids. The germline CDR1 and CDR2 sequences are MNHNS and SASEGT. The CDR3 DNA reads TGTGCCAGCAGTGAAGAAGGCAGGGGGCCAAATCAGCCCCAGCATTTT. This gives the protein CASSEEGRGPNQPQHF.